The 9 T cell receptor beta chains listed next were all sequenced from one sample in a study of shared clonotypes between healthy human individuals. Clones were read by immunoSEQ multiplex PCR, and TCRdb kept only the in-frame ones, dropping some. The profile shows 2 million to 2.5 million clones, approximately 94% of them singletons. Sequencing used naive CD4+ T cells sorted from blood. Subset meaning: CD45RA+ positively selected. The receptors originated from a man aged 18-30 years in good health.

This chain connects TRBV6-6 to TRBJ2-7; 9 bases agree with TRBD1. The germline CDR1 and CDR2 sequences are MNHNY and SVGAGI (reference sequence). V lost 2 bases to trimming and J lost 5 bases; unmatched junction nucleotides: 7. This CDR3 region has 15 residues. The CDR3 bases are TGTGCCAGCAGTTACGCGCAACAGGGGGCCGACGAGCAGTACTTC. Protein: CASSYAQQGADEQYF.

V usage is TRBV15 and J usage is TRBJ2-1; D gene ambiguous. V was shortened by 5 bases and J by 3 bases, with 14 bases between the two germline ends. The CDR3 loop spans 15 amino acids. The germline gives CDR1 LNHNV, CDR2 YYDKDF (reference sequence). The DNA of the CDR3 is TGTGCCACCAGCCCCGGGCGCCCTATCTACAATGAGCAGTTCTTC. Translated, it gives CATSPGRPIYNEQFF.

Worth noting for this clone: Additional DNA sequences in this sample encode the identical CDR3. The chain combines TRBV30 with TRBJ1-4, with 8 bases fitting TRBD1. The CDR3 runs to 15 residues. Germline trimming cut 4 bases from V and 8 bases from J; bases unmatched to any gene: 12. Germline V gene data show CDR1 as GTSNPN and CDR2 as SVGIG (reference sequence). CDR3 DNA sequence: TGTGCCTGGAAAAGATCGCAGGGGGCGCAGGAAAAACTGTTTTTT. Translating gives CAWKRSQGAQEKLFF.

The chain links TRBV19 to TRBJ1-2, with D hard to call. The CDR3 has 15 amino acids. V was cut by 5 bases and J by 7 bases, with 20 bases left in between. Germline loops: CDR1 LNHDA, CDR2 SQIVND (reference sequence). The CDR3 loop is CASSPDLTPWSGYTF. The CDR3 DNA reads TGTGCCAGTAGTCCGGACTTAACACCATGGAGTGGCTACACCTTC.

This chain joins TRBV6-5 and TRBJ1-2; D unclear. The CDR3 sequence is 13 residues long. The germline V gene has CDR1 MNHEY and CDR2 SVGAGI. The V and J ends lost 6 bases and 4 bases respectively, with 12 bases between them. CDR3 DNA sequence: TGTGCCAGCAGCCCCGACCGAACCTATGGCTACACCTTC. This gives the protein CASSPDRTYGYTF.

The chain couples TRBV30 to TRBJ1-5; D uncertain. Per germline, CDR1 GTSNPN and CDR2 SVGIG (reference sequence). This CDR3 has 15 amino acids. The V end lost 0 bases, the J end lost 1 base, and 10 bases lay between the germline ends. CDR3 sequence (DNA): TGTGCCTGGAGTGTAAAAGGTTCGAGCAATCAGCCCCAGCATTTT. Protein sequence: CAWSVKGSSNQPQHF.

CDR3 coding DNA: TGCGCCAGCAGCCAAGTCGAGCGCAATTTAAATGGCTACACCTTC. Amino acids: CASSQVERNLNGYTF. V and J are TRBV4-3 and TRBJ1-2, with D hard to call. Trimming shortened V by 1 base and J by 6 bases, and 15 bases separated the two germline ends. The CDR3 runs 15 residues. Germline CDR1 and CDR2: LGHNA and YSLEER.

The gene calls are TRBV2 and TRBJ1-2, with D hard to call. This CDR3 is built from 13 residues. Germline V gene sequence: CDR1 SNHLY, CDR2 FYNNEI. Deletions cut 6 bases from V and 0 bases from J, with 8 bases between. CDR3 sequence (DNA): TGTGCCAGCAGGGTAGTTTCTAACTATGGCTACACCTTC. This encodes CASRVVSNYGYTF.

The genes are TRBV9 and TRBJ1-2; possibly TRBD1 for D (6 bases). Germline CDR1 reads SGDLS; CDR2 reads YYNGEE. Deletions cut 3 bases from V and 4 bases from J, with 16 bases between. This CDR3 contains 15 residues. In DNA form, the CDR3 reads TGTGCCAGCAGCGCAATCTCCGACAGGCTCTATGGCTACACCTTC. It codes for CASSAISDRLYGYTF.